The 13 T cell receptor beta chains listed next were all sequenced from one sample in a study of blood T cell repertoires in COVID-19 (TCRdb year 2020). The method was the immunoSEQ multiplex PCR assay. The clones in this table, taken by TCRdb from immuneACCESS, are in-frame only. Not every clone is retained; where verified, under half of the shortfall comes from an unresolved V gene, and the cause of the rest is unknown. This sample lists about 260,000 clones; over 75% were detected once. Clones ranked in the top ten supply 2% to 3% of the sample. Sequencing was performed on PBMCs or T cells enriched from blood (not recorded which). The receptor source for this set is a woman aged 18 to 35 who had recovered from COVID-19.

V gene TRBV19 combines with J gene TRBJ2-7, with 10 positions matching TRBD1. V lost 2 bases and J lost 2; bases outside the gene matches: 3. The CDR3 is made up of 15 amino acids. Germline V gene lookup returns CDR1 LNHDA and CDR2 SQIVND (reference sequence). This chain's CDR3 is CASSIRTGGPYEQYF. In DNA, the CDR3 is TGTGCCAGTAGTATAAGGACAGGGGGACCCTACGAGCAGTACTTC.

The table lists this clone with a few counts. The rearrangement joins TRBV25-1 to TRBJ2-1; TRBD1 matches 9 bases. Germline CDR1 reads MGHDK; CDR2 reads SYGVNS. The CDR3 extends over 16 amino acids. The ends lost 3 bases at V and 7 bases at J; junction bases unmatched: 10. CDR3 residues: CASSDSGGQGRNEQFF. The CDR3 DNA is TGTGCCAGCAGTGATTCAGGAGGACAGGGGAGGAATGAGCAGTTCTTC.

The gene calls are TRBV24-1 and TRBJ2-2, with TRBD1 identical over 7 bases. The germline V gene encodes CDR1 KGHDR and CDR2 SFDVKD. The CDR3 is made up of 17 amino acids. V shed 4 bases, J shed 6 bases, and the junction held 13 bases outside the gene matches. DNA of the CDR3: TGTGCCACCAGTGACCTTAGGACAGGATATTCCCCCGGGGAGCTGTTTTTT. Translation: CATSDLRTGYSPGELFF.

V and J are TRBV19 and TRBJ1-3; 8 bases fit TRBD1. The CDR3 has 17 amino acids. Germline V gene sequence: CDR1 LNHDA, CDR2 SQIVND (reference sequence). V trimming: 7 bases; J trimming: 0 bases; junction bases outside the gene matches: 11. CDR3 DNA: TGTGCCAGTACCTCCGGACAGGGCTTTCTCTCTGGAAACACCATATATTTT. Amino acids: CASTSGQGFLSGNTIYF.

This chain connects TRBV11-1 to TRBJ2-3, with D unclear. The CDR3 totals 14 residues. Trimming shortened V by 3 bases and J by 6 bases, and 13 bases separated the two germline ends. Germline values: CDR1 SGHAT, CDR2 FQDESV (reference sequence). The CDR3 region is CASSLIHSGDTQYF. CDR3 in DNA: TGTGCCAGCAGCTTGATCCACTCCGGGGATACGCAGTATTTT. Full variable domain (missing parts from reference TRBV11-1 and TRBJ2-3): EAEVAQSPRYKITEKSQAVAFWCDPISGHATLYWYRQILGQGPELLVQFQDESVVDDSQLPKDRFSAERLKGVDSTLKIQPAELGDSAMYLCASSLIHSGDTQYFGPGTRLTVL.

The chain combines TRBV5-1 with TRBJ1-2, with D possibly TRBD1 on 5 matching bases. The CDR3 runs to 13 residues. Trimming pared 5 bases from V and 1 base from J, leaving 9 bases between. Looked up from germline, CDR1 is SGHRS and CDR2 is YFSETQ. CDR3 region: CASRPDSNYGYTF. DNA of the CDR3: TGCGCCAGCAGGCCAGACAGTAACTATGGCTACACCTTC. Using reference TRBV5-1 and TRBJ1-2 for the parts outside the CDR3, the full variable domain is KAGVTQTPRYLIKTRGQQVTLSCSPISGHRSVSWYQQTPGQGLQFLFEYFSETQRNKGNFPGRFSGRQFSNSRSEMNVSTLELGDSALYLCASRPDSNYGYTFGSGTRLTVV.

This chain uses TRBV6-1 with TRBJ1-2; possibly TRBD1 for D (6 bases). The V end lost 1 base, the J end lost 4 bases, and 13 bases lay between the germline ends. CDR3 length: 15 amino acids. Germline lookup yields CDR1 MNHNS and CDR2 SASEGT. Here the CDR3 reads CASSEDGRGFYGYTF. The CDR3 DNA is TGTGCCAGCAGTGAAGATGGCAGGGGCTTCTATGGCTACACCTTC.

The chain links TRBV5-8 to TRBJ2-7; 8 bases agree with TRBD1. Germline-derived CDR1 and CDR2 are SGHTS and YDEGEE. J was trimmed by 2 bases and V by 4 bases; bases with no gene match: 5. The length of the CDR3 is 14 residues. In DNA, the CDR3 is TGTGCCAGCAGCGCGACAGGGGCAACCTACGAGCAGTACTTC. Amino acids: CASSATGATYEQYF.

This chain connects TRBV27 to TRBJ2-2, with D possibly matching TRBD1 (7 bases). The V and J ends lost 4 bases and 3 bases respectively, with 12 bases between them. The CDR3 spans 15 residues. In germline, CDR1 is MNHEY, CDR2 SMNVEV (reference sequence). Written as DNA, the CDR3 is TGTGCCAGCAGTTGGGACAGACTAGACACCGGGGAGCTGTTTTTT. It translates to CASSWDRLDTGELFF.

This sequence joins TRBV19 and TRBJ1-6, with 10 bases that match TRBD1. Germline assignment: CDR1 LNHDA and CDR2 SQIVND (reference sequence). V shed 10 bases, J shed 5 bases, and the junction held 20 bases outside the gene matches. The CDR3 has 19 residues. CDR3 DNA: TGTGCCACATCCCAGCAACCCGACGGGACAGGGGATCATAATTCACCCCTCCACTTT. As protein: CATSQQPDGTGDHNSPLHF.

This chain links TRBV6-6 with TRBJ2-7; TRBD2 aligns across 8 bases. J lost 5 bases, V lost 6 bases, and 9 bases had no gene match. Germline values: CDR1 MNHNY, CDR2 SVGAGI (reference sequence). The CDR3 length is 14 residues. The CDR3 sequence: CASRTPGGLNEQYF. CDR3 DNA: TGTGCCAGCAGAACCCCGGGGGGGCTCAACGAGCAGTACTTC.

Concerning this clone: The sample has other DNA sequences that encode this CDR3 too. This sequence joins TRBV2 and TRBJ1-2, with 9 bases identical to TRBD1. This CDR3 has 14 residues. Germline loops: CDR1 SNHLY, CDR2 FYNNEI. V dropped 3 bases and J dropped 7; count of bases not matched to a gene: 6. The CDR3 coding sequence is TGTGCCAGCAGTGAGGAACAGGGGGCTGGTGGCTACACCTTC. This sequence encodes CASSEEQGAGGYTF.

V gene TRBV11-2 combines with J gene TRBJ2-1; 9 bases are a match to TRBD2. Trimming cost V 6 bases and J 5 bases; bases outside gene matches: 8. This CDR3 has 15 residues. From germline, CDR1 is SGHAT and CDR2 FQNNGV. DNA of the CDR3: TGTGCCAGCAGGACCCTAGCGGGGCGAGACAATGAGCAGTTCTTC. Translation gives CASRTLAGRDNEQFF. Looking up the rest from reference TRBV11-2 and TRBJ2-1 gives the full variable domain: EAGVAQSPRYKIIEKRQSVAFWCNPISGHATLYWYQQILGQGPKLLIQFQNNGVVDDSQLPKDRFSAERLKGVDSTLKIQPAKLEDSAVYLCASRTLAGRDNEQFFGPGTRLTVL.